These 19 T cell receptor beta chains originate from one sample sequenced in a study of cytomegalovirus exposure and HLA in healthy donors. The PCR made use of 60 Vbeta and 13 Jbeta primers. Repertoires were generated with immunoSEQ multiplex PCR, while TCRdb's copy carries only in-frame clones and drops some. The sample consists of about 160,000 clones, about 65% of them appearing once. The source material was PBMCs. The source is a woman in her thirties in good health and CMV-seronegative.

This chain's CDR3 is CASSLGGTGDYEQYF. CDR3 nucleotides: TGCGCCAGCAGCTTGGGGGGGACAGGGGACTACGAGCAGTACTTC. The chain couples TRBV5-1 to TRBJ2-7, with TRBD1 identical over 10 bases. The trim removed 0 bases at V and 3 bases at J, leaving 3 bases unmatched. This CDR3 has 15 residues. Looked up from germline, CDR1 is SGHRS and CDR2 is YFSETQ.

The rearrangement uses TRBV9 and TRBJ1-6, with D perhaps matching TRBD1 (6 bases). The V end was cut by 4 bases, the J end by 5 bases, with 10 bases between. The CDR3 covers 14 residues. CDR1 SGDLS and CDR2 YYNGEE come from the germline V gene. The CDR3 is CASSPRTDNSPLHF. For the CDR3, the DNA is TGTGCCAGCAGCCCCCGGACAGATAATTCACCCCTCCACTTT.

The rearrangement joins TRBV25-1 to TRBJ1-4; D ambiguous. The V gene's germline CDR1 is MGHDK and CDR2 SYGVNS. The CDR3 has 14 residues. V was trimmed by 1 base and J by 5 bases, leaving 8 bases between them. The CDR3 is CASSESVQNEKLFF. In DNA, the CDR3 is TGTGCCAGCAGTGAATCGGTACAGAATGAAAAACTGTTTTTT.

The chain recombines TRBV10-2 with TRBJ1-5; D gene uncertain. The CDR3 consists of 13 residues. The germline gives CDR1 WSHSY, CDR2 SAAADI. Trimming removed 4 bases at V and 6 bases at J, with 10 bases between. CDR3 region: CASSVEQSQPQHF. The DNA of the CDR3 is TGCGCCAGCAGTGTAGAACAGAGTCAGCCCCAGCATTTT.

This clone was seen just once. The chain employs TRBV2 and TRBJ2-1; tentatively, D is TRBD1 (5 bases). V lost 3 bases and J lost 16, with 22 bases in between. This CDR3 is 14 amino acids long. Germline CDR1 and CDR2: SNHLY and FYNNEI. CDR3 nucleotide sequence: TGTGCCAGCAGTGAGACAGATCAAGCGACAGCCCTTTTCTTC. Encoded protein: CASSETDQATALFF.

This chain links TRBV7-9 with TRBJ2-2, with D hard to call. Germline V gene sequence: CDR1 SEHNR, CDR2 FQNEAQ (reference sequence). Trimming took off 7 bases at V and 6 bases at J, with 6 bases between the two ends. The CDR3 is 11 amino acids. CDR3 loop: CASTVAGELFF. CDR3 sequence (DNA): TGTGCCAGCACGGTGGCCGGGGAGCTGTTTTTT.

This clone was seen a handful of times. The CDR3 bases are TGTGCCAGCAGCTCGAGGACTAGCGGGGTATCCGAGCAGTACTTC. Protein sequence: CASSSRTSGVSEQYF. The chain has TRBV7-2 and TRBJ2-7, with 12 bases aligning to TRBD2. Looked up from germline, CDR1 is SGHTA and CDR2 is FQGNSA. V was pared by 4 bases and J by 6 bases, with 7 bases of the junction left unmatched. CDR3 length: 15 residues.

The V call is TRBV28, the J call TRBJ1-5; D is unclear. This CDR3 region has 14 residues. The ends were cut back, 2 bases at V and 6 bases at J, with 11 bases in the middle. From germline, CDR1 is MDHEN and CDR2 SYDVKM. CDR3 in amino acids: CASSLTGLFQPQHF. CDR3 DNA: TGTGCCAGCAGTTTAACCGGGTTATTTCAGCCCCAGCATTTT.

This clone was picked up a small number of times. This sequence joins TRBV6-5 and TRBJ2-1; 7 positions agree with TRBD2. Germline V gives CDR1 MNHEY, CDR2 SVGAGI. The CDR3 loop spans 15 amino acids. Losses at the gene ends were 0 bases for V and 10 bases for J; bases not matched to a gene: 9. CDR3 region: CASSYSLAAPGEQFF. CDR3 sequence (DNA): TGTGCCAGCAGTTACTCTCTAGCGGCCCCAGGGGAGCAGTTCTTC.

J is TRBJ2-3 and V is TRBV7-2; weak D call: TRBD2 (6 bases). Germline lookup yields CDR1 SGHTA and CDR2 FQGNSA. V lost 5 bases to trimming and J lost 5 bases, with 8 bases between them. This CDR3 has 12 residues. The CDR3 loop reads CASSPGLDTQYF. The CDR3, as DNA: TGTGCCAGCAGCCCGGGACTAGATACGCAGTATTTT.

V is TRBV2 and J is TRBJ1-5, with D possibly matching TRBD1 (5 bases). Germline V CDR1 and CDR2: SNHLY, FYNNEI. With 3 bases removed from V and 5 bases from J, the gap between germline ends came to 17 bases. The CDR3 is made up of 16 amino acids. This CDR3 is CASSDPGDSPYQPQHF. The CDR3 DNA reads TGTGCCAGCAGTGACCCCGGCGACAGCCCGTATCAGCCCCAGCATTTT.

V gene TRBV25-1 combines with J gene TRBJ1-5, with D perhaps matching TRBD1 (5 bases). Germline V CDR1 and CDR2: MGHDK, SYGVNS. This CDR3 is built from 16 residues. V lost 4 bases and J lost 2, with 15 bases in between. CDR3 amino acids: CASSGQGPLGNQPQHF. The CDR3 DNA follows: TGTGCCAGCAGTGGCCAGGGCCCCTTGGGCAATCAGCCCCAGCATTTT.

As concerns this clone: A junction end diverges from the germline sequence, so it may reflect a read error. This chain links TRBV5-4 with TRBJ2-7, with D maybe TRBD1 (5 bases). Germline V CDR1 and CDR2: SGHNT, YYREEE (reference sequence). The CDR3 contains 15 residues. CDR3 in amino acids: CASSLEGRVIHEQYF. The DNA of the CDR3 is TGTGCCAGCAGTTTGGAAGGCAGGGTAATCCACGAGCAGTACTTC.

The rearrangement links TRBV5-1 to TRBJ2-5; 7 positions agree with TRBD2. The CDR3 runs to 13 residues. J lost 5 bases, V lost 5 bases, and 6 bases had no gene match. The V gene's germline CDR1 is SGHRS and CDR2 YFSETQ. This CDR3 is CASRRGGLETQYF. The CDR3, as DNA: TGCGCCAGCAGGCGGGGAGGGTTGGAGACCCAGTACTTC.

The CDR3 region has the DNA TGCGCCAGCAGCTTGGCCGAGGGGAGGATCGGGGAGCTGTTTTTT. Its translation: CASSLAEGRIGELFF. The chain links TRBV5-1 to TRBJ2-2; TRBD2 might be the D (6 bases). The CDR3 runs to 15 residues. Trimming removed 0 bases at V and 7 bases at J, with 13 bases between. Germline-derived CDR1 and CDR2 are SGHRS and YFSETQ.

This clone occurred a few times. DNA for the CDR3: TGTGCCTGGAGTGCGGGACAGTTAAATGAAAAACTGTTTTTT. Translated, it gives CAWSAGQLNEKLFF. This rearrangement joins TRBV30 to TRBJ1-4, with 7 nucleotides matching TRBD1. This CDR3 is built from 14 residues. Germline loops: CDR1 GTSNPN, CDR2 SVGIG (reference sequence). V gave up 1 base and J gave up 5 bases; unmatched junction bases: 4.

The chain links TRBV29-1 to TRBJ2-7; TRBD1 matches at 9 bases. The V segment lost 3 bases and the J segment 3 bases; nucleotides outside the gene matches: 9. Germline CDR1 SQVTM, CDR2 ANQGSEA. This CDR3 has 15 amino acids. The CDR3 protein is CSVEGGGDRDYEQYF. In DNA form, the CDR3 reads TGCAGCGTTGAGGGGGGCGGGGACAGGGACTACGAGCAGTACTTC.

The chain combines TRBV6-6 with TRBJ2-7; TRBD1 matches at 9 bases. Germline V gene data show CDR1 as MNHNY and CDR2 as SVGAGI (reference sequence). V was clipped by 4 bases and J by 6 bases; unmatched bases: 13. The CDR3 contains 16 residues. The CDR3 region has the DNA TGTGCCAGCAGTTTAGTGATACTCCGGGACAGGGTCGAGCAGTACTTC. Amino acid sequence: CASSLVILRDRVEQYF.

CDR3 amino acids: CASSLGQGTYEQYF. In DNA form, the CDR3 reads TGTGCCAGCAGCCTGGGACAGGGGACTTACGAGCAGTACTTC. The J gene is TRBJ2-7, the V gene TRBV6-5; TRBD1 aligns across 10 bases. J gave up 4 bases and V 6 bases, and 6 bases lay outside the gene matches. Germline CDR1 is MNHEY and CDR2 is SVGAGI. This CDR3 is built from 14 residues.